These 15 T cell receptor beta chains share one sample of origin, sequenced in a study of CD8 T cells in Susac syndrome. Random hexamers primed reverse transcription of about 0.5 to 1 ug RNA. From the immunoSEQ multiplex PCR reads, TCRdb called clonotypes with MiXCR, one entry per CDR3 protein. The sample lists some 110,000 distinct CDR3 sequences; around 94% were seen once. Sequenced material: CD4+ T cells from PBMCs. The receptor source for this set is a human donor with multiple sclerosis.

The chain recombines TRBV4-2 with TRBJ2-7, with D possibly TRBD1 on 6 matching bases. Germline CDR1 LGHNA, CDR2 YNFKEQ. The CDR3 spans 16 residues. The V gene lost 3 bases and the J gene lost 4 bases, with 19 bases spanning the gap. The CDR3 is CASSQEMTRGNYEQYF. The CDR3 DNA reads TGTGCCAGCAGCCAGGAAATGACGAGGGGGAATTACGAGCAGTACTTC.

This chain links TRBV20-1 with TRBJ2-3; D call uncertain. The CDR3 is 16 residues long. The V and J ends lost 0 bases and 0 bases respectively, with 13 bases between them. Germline V gene sequence: CDR1 DFQATT, CDR2 SNEGSKA (reference sequence). CDR3 sequence (DNA): TGCAGTGCTAGAGAAGGCAGCCTTGGGAGCACAGATACGCAGTATTTT. This gives the protein CSAREGSLGSTDTQYF.

The chain links TRBV4-2 to TRBJ1-5, with a weak D call TRBD1 (5 bases). Between the trimmed V and J ends, which lost 0 bases and 3 bases, there was a span of 6 bases. This CDR3 has 14 residues. The germline gives CDR1 LGHNA, CDR2 YNFKEQ. CDR3 loop: CASSQEGANQPQHF. The DNA for the CDR3 is TGTGCCAGCAGCCAAGAAGGGGCCAATCAGCCCCAGCATTTT.

The chain carries TRBV11-2 and TRBJ1-1, with a weak D call TRBD1 (6 bases). The V and J ends lost 0 bases and 3 bases respectively, with 11 bases between them. The length of the CDR3 is 15 residues. The germline gives CDR1 SGHAT, CDR2 FQNNGV. CDR3 coding DNA: TGTGCCAGCAGCTTAGATGCTGGACAGTACACTGAAGCTTTCTTT. The encoded protein is CASSLDAGQYTEAFF.

The chain employs TRBV20-1 and TRBJ2-7; 15 bases fit TRBD2. Germline V gene data show CDR1 as DFQATT and CDR2 as SNEGSKA (reference sequence). V was clipped by 5 bases and J by 7 bases; unmatched bases: 6. This CDR3 has 14 amino acids. The CDR3 loop is CSAEGLAGGLEQYF. The CDR3 coding sequence is TGCAGTGCTGAAGGACTAGCGGGGGGGCTTGAGCAGTACTTC.

The rearrangement joins TRBV5-3 to TRBJ1-1; D remains unclear. TRBV5-3 is marked as an open reading frame, function uncertain. The CDR3 is made up of 14 amino acids. The V end lost 2 bases, the J end lost 10 bases, and 18 bases lay between the germline ends. In DNA form, the CDR3 reads TGTGCCAGAAGCTTCCGGAGAGGACCCAGAAGAGCTTTCTTT. Amino acid sequence: CARSFRRGPRRAFF.

In its sample, this clonotype was seen once. This chain uses TRBV7-2 with TRBJ2-3; TRBD1 aligns across 12 bases. The germline V gene has CDR1 SGHTA and CDR2 FQGNSA. The V gene end was trimmed by 5 bases and the J gene end by 9 bases; junction bases not matched to a gene: 6. The CDR3 has 14 amino acids. The CDR3 DNA is TGTGCCAGCAGCCCCGGGACAGGGGGCACGACGCAGTATTTT. Protein product: CASSPGTGGTTQYF.

The rearrangement joins TRBV6-1 to TRBJ2-1; 10 bases fit TRBD2. J lost 4 bases, V lost 4 bases, and 4 bases had no gene match. The CDR3 covers 15 residues. CDR1 and CDR2 (germline): MNHNS, SASEGT. This CDR3 is CASSGSSGGYNEQFF. The CDR3 DNA sequence: TGTGCCAGCAGTGGAAGTAGCGGGGGGTACAATGAGCAGTTCTTC.

The chain employs TRBV12-3 or TRBV12-4 and TRBJ1-5; D unresolved. Between the trimmed V and J ends, which lost 6 bases and 5 bases, there was a span of 11 bases. This CDR3 region has 13 residues. CDR3 sequence: CASSPGRDQPQHF. The CDR3 nucleotides read TGTGCCAGCAGCCCCGGCAGAGATCAGCCCCAGCATTTT.

CDR3 region: CASSLGADYEQYF. The CDR3 bases are TGCGCCAGCAGCTTGGGGGCAGATTACGAGCAGTACTTC. The J gene is TRBJ2-7, the V gene TRBV5-1; D remains ambiguous. Germline CDR1 and CDR2: SGHRS and YFSETQ. The CDR3 has 13 residues. Trimming took 0 bases from V and 4 from J, leaving 8 bases between them.

V usage is TRBV6-6 and J usage is TRBJ1-1; 9 nucleotides match TRBD1. With 7 bases clipped from V and 3 bases from J, the junction kept 6 bases outside the gene matches. CDR3 length: 14 residues. Per the germline V gene, CDR1 is MNHNY and CDR2 is SVGAGI (reference sequence). The CDR3, as DNA: TGTGCCAGCACCTCCTGGACAGGGGACACTGAAGCTTTCTTT. It encodes CASTSWTGDTEAFF.

The V gene is TRBV29-1, the J gene TRBJ1-5; D is unclear. V lost 3 bases and J lost 3, with 9 bases in between. The CDR3 contains 13 residues. Germline lookup yields CDR1 SQVTM and CDR2 ANQGSEA. CDR3: CSVEGGPNQPQHF. Here the CDR3 DNA reads TGCAGCGTTGAGGGAGGGCCCAATCAGCCCCAGCATTTT.

This clonotype turned up a few times. This sequence joins TRBV5-6 and TRBJ1-5, with D perhaps TRBD1 (6 bases). CDR3 length: 16 amino acids. Germline assignment: CDR1 SGHDT and CDR2 YYEEEE. The germline V and J ends were trimmed by 0 bases and 0 bases, with 10 bases remaining between them. CDR3 protein: CASSLAGQFSNQPQHF. CDR3 DNA sequence: TGTGCCAGCAGCTTGGCCGGACAGTTTAGCAATCAGCCCCAGCATTTT.

V is TRBV4-3 and J is TRBJ1-4; D is unresolved. CDR1 is LGHNA, CDR2 YSLEER, per germline. Trimming left V 4 bases short and J 7 bases short, with 13 bases between. This CDR3 is 14 amino acids long. As DNA, the CDR3 is TGCGCCAGCAGCCCAGACACTGTAACTGAAAAACTGTTTTTT. Translating gives CASSPDTVTEKLFF.

This chain joins TRBV6-1 and TRBJ2-7, with a tentative D call TRBD1 (6 bases). The CDR3 runs 13 residues. V was trimmed by 7 bases and J by 4 bases, leaving 14 bases between them. Germline V gene data show CDR1 as MNHNS and CDR2 as SASEGT. CDR3 amino acids: CASIFGQSYEQYF. CDR3 DNA sequence: TGTGCCAGCATTTTTGGACAGAGTTACGAGCAGTACTTC.